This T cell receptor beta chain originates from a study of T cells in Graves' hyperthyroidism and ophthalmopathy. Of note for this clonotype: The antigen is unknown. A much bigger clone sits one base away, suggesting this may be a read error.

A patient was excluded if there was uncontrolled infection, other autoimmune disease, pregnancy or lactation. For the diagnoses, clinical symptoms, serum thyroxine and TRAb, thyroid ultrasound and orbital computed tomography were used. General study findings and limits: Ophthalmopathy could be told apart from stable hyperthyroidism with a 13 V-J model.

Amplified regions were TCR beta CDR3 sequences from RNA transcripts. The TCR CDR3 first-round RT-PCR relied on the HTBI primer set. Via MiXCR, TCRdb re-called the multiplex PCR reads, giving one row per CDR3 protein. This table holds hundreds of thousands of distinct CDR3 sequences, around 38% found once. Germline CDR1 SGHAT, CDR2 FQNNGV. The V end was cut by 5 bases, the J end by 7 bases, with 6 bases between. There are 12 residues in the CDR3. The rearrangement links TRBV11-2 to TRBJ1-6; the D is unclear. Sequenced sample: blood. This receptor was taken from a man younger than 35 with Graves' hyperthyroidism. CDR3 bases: TGTGCCAGCAGCCCACACAATTCACCCCTCCACTTT. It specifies CASSPHNSPLHF.